Presented here are 5 T cell receptor beta chains from one specimen sequenced in a study of blood T cell repertoires in COVID-19. Clones were read by immunoSEQ multiplex PCR, and TCRdb kept only the in-frame ones, dropping some. Of under 100,000 clones listed, around 87% are singletons. Sequencing was carried out using peripheral blood. All receptors derive from a human donor in a cohort sampled during active COVID-19.

Concerning this clone itself: Other DNA sequences in the same sample also yield this CDR3. V gene TRBV28 combines with J gene TRBJ2-7; no clear D gene. Germline V gene lookup returns CDR1 MDHEN and CDR2 SYDVKM. The CDR3 is 12 amino acids. V was cut by 2 bases and J by 6 bases, with 8 bases left in between. The CDR3 DNA sequence: TGTGCCAGCAGTTTACCGCCCAGCGAGCAGTACTTC. Translating it yields CASSLPPSEQYF. Complete variable domain (other parts from reference TRBV28 and TRBJ2-7): DVKVTQSSRYLVKRTGEKVFLECVQDMDHENMFWYRQDPGLGLRLIYFSYDVKMKEKGDIPEGYSVSREKKERFSLILESASTNQTSMYLCASSLPPSEQYFGPGTRLTVT.

The chain carries TRBV19 and TRBJ2-5; 9 bases match TRBD1. The CDR3 extends over 15 amino acids. CDR1 is LNHDA and CDR2 is SQIVND in the germline V gene (reference sequence). The V and J ends lost 6 bases and 4 bases, in that order; junction bases with no gene match: 9. The CDR3 DNA sequence: TGTGCCAGTAGAAAACCGGGACAGGGAGCAGAGACCCAGTACTTC. It specifies CASRKPGQGAETQYF.

The chain links TRBV5-1 to TRBJ1-6; D possibly corresponds to TRBD1 (6 bases). Germline V gives CDR1 SGHRS, CDR2 YFSETQ. V lost 4 bases, J lost 15 bases, and 23 bases lay in between. This CDR3 has 15 amino acids. DNA for the CDR3: TGCGCCAGCAGCGCTGGACAGAGTGCTTGGGGGGGCCTCCACTTT. Amino acids: CASSAGQSAWGGLHF.

The count of this clone is one. The chain joins TRBV7-3 to TRBJ1-2; 7 bases map to TRBD1. The CDR3 extends over 15 amino acids. V shed 4 bases and J 2 bases; nucleotides not matched to a gene: 7. The germline gives CDR1 SGHTA, CDR2 FQGTGA. For the CDR3, the DNA is TGTGCCAGCAGCTCCACCCCGGGACAGAACTATGGCTACACCTTC. Residues: CASSSTPGQNYGYTF.

The rearrangement links TRBV21-1 to TRBJ1-4; the table gives TRBD1 as D, unverified against the DNA. TRBV21-1 is a pseudogene. The CDR3 loop spans 17 amino acids. CDR3 loop: CASSPRDRDATNEKLFF. The CDR3 DNA follows: TGTGCCAGCAGCCCCCGGGACAGGGATGCAACTAATGAAAAACTGTTTTTT.